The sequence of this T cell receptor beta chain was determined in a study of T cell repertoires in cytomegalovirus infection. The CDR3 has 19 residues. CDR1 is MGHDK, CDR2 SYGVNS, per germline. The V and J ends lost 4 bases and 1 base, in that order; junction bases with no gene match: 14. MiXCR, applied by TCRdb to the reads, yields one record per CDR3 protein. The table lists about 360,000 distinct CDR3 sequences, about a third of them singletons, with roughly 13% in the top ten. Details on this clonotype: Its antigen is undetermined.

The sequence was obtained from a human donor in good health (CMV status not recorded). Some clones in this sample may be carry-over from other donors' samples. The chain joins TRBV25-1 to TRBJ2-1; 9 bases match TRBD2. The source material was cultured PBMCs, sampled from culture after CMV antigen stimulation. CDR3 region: CASSGVGLAGIPSYNEQFF. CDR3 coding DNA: TGTGCCAGCAGTGGAGTTGGTCTAGCGGGGATACCTTCCTACAATGAGCAGTTCTTC.